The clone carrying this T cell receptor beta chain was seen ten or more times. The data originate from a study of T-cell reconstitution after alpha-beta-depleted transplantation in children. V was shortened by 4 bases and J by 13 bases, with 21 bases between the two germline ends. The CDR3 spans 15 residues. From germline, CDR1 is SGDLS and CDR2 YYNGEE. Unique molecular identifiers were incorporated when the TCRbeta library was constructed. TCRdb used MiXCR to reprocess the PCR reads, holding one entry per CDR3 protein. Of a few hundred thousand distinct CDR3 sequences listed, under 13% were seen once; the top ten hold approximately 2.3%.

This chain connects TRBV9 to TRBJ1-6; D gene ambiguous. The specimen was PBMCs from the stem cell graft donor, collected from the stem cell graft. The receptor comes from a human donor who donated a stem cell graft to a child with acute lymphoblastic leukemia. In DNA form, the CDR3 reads TGTGCCAGCAGCTCCCAAATCGTGGGGAGTTTTCCCCTCCACTTT. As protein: CASSSQIVGSFPLHF.